The clone carrying this T cell receptor (beta chain) was observed a few times. Its matching antigen is unknown. Prepared libraries of TCR beta cDNA carried unique molecular identifiers. Starting from approximately 1 to 10 million T cells, the study yielded about 490,000 cDNA molecules. From the PCR reads, TCRdb called clonotypes with MiXCR, one entry per CDR3 protein. Of some 690,000 distinct CDR3 sequences in the sample, approximately 60% were seen once. The sample comes from a study of post-analysis software for immune sequencing data. Overall study: Recorded disease courses covered relapsing-remitting, secondary progressive and progressive-relapsing multiple sclerosis. Some patients had no subtype annotation. General study results and limits: When the samples were clustered directly with F measure, those that had been prepared in the same batch showed strong co-clustering. Several TRBV segments were more frequent in patients than controls; TRBV5-6, TRBV5-1 and TRBV20-1 belonged to this group. Normalized Chao1 diversity was significantly lower in multiple sclerosis patients than in controls.

V lost 11 bases and J 6 bases, leaving 20 bases between the germline ends. The CDR3 runs to 13 residues. Per germline, CDR1 WSHSY and CDR2 SAAADI. The V gene is TRBV10-2, the J gene TRBJ2-7; no clear D gene. The clonotype originates from a girl aged 2 to 9 with multiple sclerosis. The sample taken for sequencing was blood. CDR3 residues: CACAWAKDSEQYF. The CDR3 DNA follows: TGCGCCTGCGCATGGGCGAAGGATTCCGAGCAGTACTTC.